This TCR beta chain was profiled in a study of early T cells in non-severe SARS-CoV-2 infection. Each single cDNA molecule received a unique molecular identifier. TCRdb re-analysed the 5' RACE reads in MiXCR, keeping a single row per CDR3 protein. This table holds about 48,000 distinct CDR3 sequences, 5.4% found once. This clonotype occurred many times. Antigen: not known. Germline V lookup: CDR1 MNHNS, CDR2 SASEGT. The CDR3 is 10 residues long. V lost 3 bases and J 6 bases, leaving 0 bases between the germline ends. Study-level findings and limits: Private and CD4 specificities were missed by VDJdb matching, skewed to anti-spike CD8.

This chain joins TRBV6-1 and TRBJ2-1, with D uncertain. This receptor was obtained from an adult who was a healthcare worker with PCR-confirmed SARS-CoV-2 infection or an uninfected control (not recorded which). The starting material was whole blood, obtained at baseline. The chain's CDR3 is CASSDNEQFF. Here the CDR3 DNA reads TGTGCCAGCAGTGACAATGAGCAGTTCTTC.